Shown below are 5 T cell receptor beta chains from a single sample sequenced in a study of lymphopenia after photon versus proton radiotherapy. Sequenced by immunoSEQ multiplex PCR; TCRdb stores in-frame clones only, minus some. The repertoire consists of 43,000 or so clones, with 85% occurring once and the leading ten covering 2.2%. The sequencing used peripheral blood, collected from a patient treated with photon-based radiotherapy. These receptors originate from a man aged 40-49 years with gastric cancer.

This chain links TRBV18 with TRBJ1-1, with D unresolved. The germline V gene has CDR1 KGHSH and CDR2 LQKENI. This CDR3 spans 17 amino acids. V lost 3 bases and J 1 base, leaving 18 bases between the germline ends. The DNA for the CDR3 is TGTGCCAGCTCACCGATCTTACGGGGAGCTCAGAACACTGAAGCTTTCTTT. As protein: CASSPILRGAQNTEAFF.

The chain carries TRBV2 and TRBJ1-4, with TRBD1 as a possible D gene (5 bases). The CDR3 spans 14 residues. Trimming stripped 5 bases from V and 4 bases from J, with 11 bases between. Germline CDR1 SNHLY, CDR2 FYNNEI. CDR3 protein: CASSSGTLNEKLFF. The CDR3 nucleotides read TGTGCCAGCAGTTCCGGGACCCTTAATGAAAAACTGTTTTTT.

This clone appeared once. The chain carries TRBV10-3 and TRBJ2-2, with unresolved D. V dropped 3 bases and J dropped 4 bases, with 6 bases sitting between them. Germline V lookup: CDR1 ENHRY, CDR2 SYGVKD. This CDR3 comprises 13 residues. DNA of the CDR3: TGTGCCATCAGTGAAATCAGCACCGGGGAGCTGTTTTTT. Translation: CAISEISTGELFF.

The chain has TRBV5-1 and TRBJ2-5, with D possibly TRBD1 on 5 matching bases. The CDR3 extends over 16 amino acids. Germline CDR1 and CDR2: SGHRS and YFSETQ. Trimming took off 5 bases at V and 2 bases at J, with 19 bases between the two ends. The DNA of the CDR3 is TGCGCCAGCAGAAAGACTGAACCTGGGGCGCAAGAGACCCAGTACTTC. Amino acid sequence: CASRKTEPGAQETQYF.

Details on this clone: Other DNA sequences in the same sample also yield this CDR3. CDR3 amino acids: CASSVGEGYGYTF. CDR3 sequence (DNA): TGTGCCAGCAGCGTAGGGGAGGGGTATGGCTACACCTTC. The chain combines TRBV9 with TRBJ1-2; maybe TRBD1 (5 bases). V was clipped by 0 bases and J by 5 bases, with 8 bases between them. The CDR3 runs 13 residues. CDR1 is SGDLS and CDR2 is YYNGEE in the germline V gene.